One sample yielded the 13 T cell receptor beta chains listed below, sequenced in a study of T cells in Graves' hyperthyroidism and ophthalmopathy. It was RNA transcripts that yielded the amplified TCR beta CDR3 regions. HTBI primers drove first-round RT-PCR of the TCR CDR3. TCRdb reanalysed the multiplex PCR reads using MiXCR and keeps one entry per CDR3 protein. The data show approximately 370,000 distinct CDR3 sequences, about 15% seen once. The sample consisted of blood. Receptors were obtained from a woman in her 30s with Graves' hyperthyroidism.

The chain recombines TRBV4-1 with TRBJ1-4, with a tentative D call TRBD1 (5 bases). In germline, CDR1 is MGHRA, CDR2 YSYEKL. The germline V and J ends were trimmed by 0 bases and 6 bases, with 14 bases remaining between them. The CDR3 has 16 amino acids. CDR3 coding DNA: TGCGCCAGCAGCCAAGATCTGACAGTAATGTATGAAAAACTGTTTTTT. It specifies CASSQDLTVMYEKLFF.

At least ten counts were recorded for this clonotype. The gene calls are TRBV11-2 and TRBJ1-2; 9 bases map to TRBD1. The CDR3 spans 14 residues. Germline loops: CDR1 SGHAT, CDR2 FQNNGV. The V segment lost 1 base and the J segment 7 bases; nucleotides outside the gene matches: 4. The CDR3 DNA reads as TGTGCCAGCAGCTTAGGGGGACAGGGCGGTGGCTACACCTTC. Its protein is CASSLGGQGGGYTF.

This clonotype was observed at least ten times. This chain joins TRBV15 and TRBJ2-3, with a weak D call TRBD2 (6 bases). V dropped 1 base and J dropped 3 bases, with 14 bases sitting between them. CDR3 length equals 16 residues. CDR1 and CDR2 from the germline V gene are LNHNV and YYDKDF (reference sequence). The CDR3 is CATSRAGASVTDTQYF. DNA for the CDR3: TGTGCCACCAGCAGAGCCGGGGCTAGCGTTACAGATACGCAGTATTTT.

This clonotype has at least ten counts. The chain has TRBV11-1 and TRBJ2-1; 9 bases agree with TRBD1. Losses at the gene ends were 4 bases for V and 8 bases for J; bases not matched to a gene: 3. Germline CDR1 SGHAT, CDR2 FQDESV (reference sequence). The CDR3 runs 13 residues. In nucleotides, the CDR3 is TGTGCCAGCAGCTCACAGGGGGCGGATGAGCAGTTCTTC. It translates to CASSSQGADEQFF. The whole variable domain, remainder taken from reference TRBV11-1 and TRBJ2-1, is EAEVAQSPRYKITEKSQAVAFWCDPISGHATLYWYRQILGQGPELLVQFQDESVVDDSQLPKDRFSAERLKGVDSTLKIQPAELGDSAMYLCASSSQGADEQFFGPGTRLTVL.

The chain carries TRBV28 and TRBJ1-4, with D possibly TRBD1 on 6 matching bases. Germline V gene data show CDR1 as MDHEN and CDR2 as SYDVKM. V lost 3 bases and J 4 bases, leaving 12 bases between the germline ends. The CDR3 loop spans 15 amino acids. CDR3 amino acids: CASSLRGAVNEKLFF. The CDR3, as DNA: TGTGCCAGCAGTTTGCGGGGGGCGGTTAATGAAAAACTGTTTTTT.

The chain carries TRBV7-9 and TRBJ2-5; D is perhaps TRBD1 (5 bases). CDR1 is SEHNR and CDR2 is FQNEAQ in the germline V gene (reference sequence). The CDR3 totals 11 residues. Trimming pared 5 bases from V and 12 bases from J, leaving 13 bases between. CDR3 loop: CASSLGAMKYF. The DNA for the CDR3 is TGTGCCAGCAGCCTTGGGGCGATGAAGTACTTC.

The rearrangement links TRBV27 to TRBJ2-1, with TRBD1 identical over 8 bases. Germline loops: CDR1 MNHEY, CDR2 SMNVEV (reference sequence). The CDR3 contains 15 residues. Germline trimming cut 8 bases from V and 10 bases from J; bases unmatched to any gene: 16. CDR3 sequence reads: CASAPSQGAAWEQFF. Written as DNA, the CDR3 is TGTGCCAGCGCCCCCAGCCAGGGGGCGGCGTGGGAGCAGTTCTTC.

This clonotype was counted many times. This chain links TRBV5-1 with TRBJ2-5; no firm D call. V lost 0 bases and J 5 bases, leaving 14 bases between the germline ends. CDR3 length equals 15 residues. CDR1 and CDR2 (germline): SGHRS, YFSETQ. The CDR3 DNA reads TGCGCCAGCAGCTTGGAGGCCGCCCGGGTGGAGACCCAGTACTTC. Translating gives CASSLEAARVETQYF.

The J gene is TRBJ1-6, the V gene TRBV11-2; TRBD1 might be the D (5 bases). Trimming cost V 1 base and J 7 bases, with 14 bases left between them. The CDR3 contains 16 residues. Germline V gene data show CDR1 as SGHAT and CDR2 as FQNNGV. CDR3 coding DNA: TGTGCCAGCAGCTTAGGTGATGCCCGGGGGAATTCACCCCTCCACTTT. Protein sequence: CASSLGDARGNSPLHF.

This clonotype showed up just a few times. V gene TRBV2 combines with J gene TRBJ1-5, with D possibly TRBD1 on 5 matching bases. V gave up 1 base and J gave up 2 bases, with 9 bases separating them. Germline values: CDR1 SNHLY, CDR2 FYNNEI. This CDR3 contains 15 residues. CDR3 sequence: CASSEEGSRNQPQHF. As DNA, the CDR3 is TGTGCCAGCAGTGAAGAGGGGAGCCGCAATCAGCCCCAGCATTTT.

This clonotype was counted many times. The chain employs TRBV24-1 and TRBJ2-2; no definite D call. CDR1 is KGHDR and CDR2 is SFDVKD in the germline V gene. The CDR3 runs 16 residues. V lost 1 base and J 1 base, leaving 9 bases between the germline ends. CDR3 nucleotides: TGTGCCACCAGTGATTTCCAGCTGGGGAACACCGGGGAGCTGTTTTTT. Translated: CATSDFQLGNTGELFF.

This clonotype was seen many times. The chain couples TRBV3-1 to TRBJ2-7; D is uncertain. Trimming removed 1 base at V and 3 bases at J, with 7 bases between. Germline CDR1 reads LGHDT; CDR2 reads YNNKEL (reference sequence). The CDR3 runs to 13 residues. The CDR3 nucleotides read TGTGCCAGCAGCCAAGTAAACGGCTACGAGCAGTACTTC. Protein: CASSQVNGYEQYF.

Only a few counts were recorded for this clonotype. At one of its ends the junction is not consistent with the germline gene, which may arise from a read error. This chain joins TRBV28 and TRBJ2-2; 8 nucleotides match TRBD1. The CDR3 consists of 18 residues. CDR1 MDHEN and CDR2 SYDVKM come from the germline V gene. In nucleotides, the CDR3 is TGTGCCAGCGGTTTTAGGACAGGGTCTGGTATAATTACCGGGGAGCTGTTTTTT. It codes for CASGFRTGSGIITGELFF. Filled out from reference TRBV28 and TRBJ2-2, the complete variable domain reads DVKVTQSSRYLVKRTGEKVFLECVQDMDHENMFWYRQDPGLGLRLIYFSYDVKMKEKGDIPEGYSVSREKKERFSLILESASTNQTSMYLCASGFRTGSGIITGELFFGEGSRLTVL.